Reported below is one T cell receptor beta chain. Its specificity is not known. The sample is drawn from a study of vaccination and CD4 T cells after COVID-19. Across the whole study: Median time from second vaccine dose to sampling was approximately 74 days (14 to 241).

Germline V gives CDR1 SGHVS, CDR2 FNYEAQ. The CDR3 contains 16 residues. The V end lost 5 bases, the J end lost 1 base, and 14 bases lay between the germline ends. Sample time point: late sampling 161 to 241 days after vaccination in a few convalescent patients. Treatment described: approximately 9-day PBMC culture with coronavirus spike peptide pools or control peptides (ViraFEST assay). Per-well cultures of under 2.5 million PBMCs received about 10 IU/ml IL-2 and 10 ug/ml peptide pools. Sequencing of cultured CD4+ T cell DNA used the Oncomine TCR Beta short-read assay. Scientists extracted genomic DNA from CD4+ T cells grown in culture. TCRdb re-called the PCR reads through MiXCR, storing one row per CDR3 protein. Found here are some 20,000 distinct CDR3 sequences, less than 45% of them singletons; the top ten hold less than 35%.

The source material was CD4+ T cells from blood, cultured in vitro, sampled about 7 months after SARS-CoV-2 vaccination. This TCR came from a human donor who had recovered from COVID-19. The chain carries TRBV7-6 and TRBJ2-2; D is possibly TRBD1 (6 bases). The CDR3 sequence: CASSPRQVMNTGELFF. CDR3 sequence (DNA): TGTGCCAGCAGCCCACGACAGGTCATGAACACCGGGGAGCTGTTTTTT.